Listed below are T cell receptor beta chains from one sample, sequenced in a study of shared clonotypes between healthy human individuals. The assay was immunoSEQ multiplex PCR, and TCRdb's table has in-frame clones only and misses some. This sample has 850,000 to 1,200,000 clones; about 80% occur once, and the top ten carry less than 1.5%. The specimen sequenced was memory CD4+ T cells sorted from blood. The receptors here all came from a young man in good health. The CDR3 runs from the conserved cysteine through the conserved F or W. D genes are given only for firm matches. Only part of the rows carry a size: once, few, many, or a class if the clone is expanded.

j_call: TRBJ1-1
d_call: TRBD1
v_call: TRBV6-6
clone_size: few
cdr3_aa: CASRARQGNTEAFF
cdr3_nt: TGTGCCAGCAGGGCCAGACAGGGGAACACTGAAGCTTTCTTT

j_call: TRBJ2-2
d_call: TRBD2
v_call: TRBV4-1
clone_size: NA
cdr3_aa: CASSQAPGLAANTGELFF
cdr3_nt: TGCGCCAGCAGCCAAGCACCGGGACTAGCGGCGAACACCGGGGAGCTGTTTTTT

j_call: TRBJ2-2
d_call: TRBD2
v_call: TRBV10-3
clone_size: many
cdr3_aa: CAIRLAGNTGELFF
cdr3_nt: TGTGCCATCAGGCTAGCGGGGAACACCGGGGAGCTGTTTTTT

j_call: TRBJ2-7
d_call: TRBD1
v_call: TRBV30
clone_size: NA
cdr3_aa: CAWSPILDRATYEQYF
cdr3_nt: TGTGCCTGGAGTCCCATTCTGGACAGGGCCACCTACGAGCAGTACTTC

j_call: TRBJ1-5
d_call: TRBD1
v_call: TRBV6-4
clone_size: NA
cdr3_aa: CASIYMTGVNQPQHF
cdr3_nt: TGTGCCAGCATTTATATGACAGGGGTTAATCAGCCCCAGCATTTT

j_call: TRBJ2-2
d_call: TRBD1
v_call: TRBV5-1
clone_size: NA
cdr3_aa: CASSLAQGATTGELFF
cdr3_nt: TGCGCCAGCAGCTTGGCACAGGGGGCAACCACCGGGGAGCTGTTTTTT

j_call: TRBJ2-1
d_call: NA
v_call: TRBV7-2
clone_size: NA
cdr3_aa: CASSLEGLLANEQFF
cdr3_nt: TGTGCCAGCAGCTTAGAGGGGCTCCTAGCCAATGAGCAGTTCTTC

j_call: TRBJ1-5
d_call: TRBD1
v_call: TRBV28
clone_size: NA
cdr3_aa: CASSFPGTGVGQPQHF
cdr3_nt: TGTGCCAGCAGTTTCCCCGGGACAGGGGTTGGCCAGCCCCAGCATTTT

j_call: TRBJ2-2
d_call: NA
v_call: TRBV18
clone_size: NA
cdr3_aa: CASSPDANTGELFF
cdr3_nt: TGTGCCAGCTCACCAGATGCGAACACCGGGGAGCTGTTTTTT

j_call: TRBJ1-6
d_call: NA
v_call: TRBV19
clone_size: NA
cdr3_aa: CASSIRQGRLNSPLHF
cdr3_nt: TGTGCCAGTAGTATAAGGCAGGGGCGTCTGAATTCACCCCTCCACTTT

j_call: TRBJ2-6
d_call: NA
v_call: TRBV27
clone_size: NA
cdr3_aa: CASSPRGRNSGANVLTF
cdr3_nt: TGTGCCAGCAGTCCTCGCGGACGGAACTCTGGGGCCAACGTCCTGACTTTC

j_call: TRBJ1-1
d_call: NA
v_call: TRBV6-5
clone_size: few
cdr3_aa: CASSPRQALATEAFF
cdr3_nt: TGTGCCAGCAGTCCCCGACAGGCCCTTGCAACTGAAGCTTTCTTT

j_call: TRBJ1-4
d_call: NA
v_call: TRBV30
clone_size: NA
cdr3_aa: CAWSPTTLILEGKLFF
cdr3_nt: TGTGCCTGGAGTCCCACGACGTTGATCCTTGAAGGAAAACTGTTTTTT

j_call: TRBJ1-2
d_call: NA
v_call: TRBV18
clone_size: few
cdr3_aa: CASSLWGEGGYGYTF
cdr3_nt: TGTGCCAGCTCACTATGGGGAGAGGGAGGCTATGGCTACACCTTC

j_call: TRBJ2-7
d_call: NA
v_call: TRBV5-8
clone_size: NA
cdr3_aa: CASSLEPVRPGSEQYF
cdr3_nt: TGTGCCAGCAGCTTGGAACCGGTGAGGCCGGGGAGCGAGCAGTACTTC

j_call: TRBJ1-3
d_call: NA
v_call: TRBV9
clone_size: NA
cdr3_aa: CASSVAPGLLYF
cdr3_nt: TGTGCCAGCAGCGTAGCTCCGGGCCTATTATATTTT

j_call: TRBJ2-7
d_call: TRBD1
v_call: TRBV27
clone_size: NA
cdr3_aa: CASSSLDRGTYEQYF
cdr3_nt: TGTGCCAGCAGTTCCTTGGACAGGGGAACCTACGAGCAGTACTTC

j_call: TRBJ1-6
d_call: NA
v_call: TRBV6-6
clone_size: NA
cdr3_aa: CASSYRGSYNSPLHF
cdr3_nt: TGTGCCAGCAGTTACCGTGGGAGTTATAATTCACCCCTCCACTTT

j_call: TRBJ1-2
d_call: NA
v_call: TRBV9
clone_size: NA
cdr3_aa: CASSVALGQSSYGYTF
cdr3_nt: TGTGCCAGCAGCGTAGCTCTAGGACAGAGCTCCTATGGCTACACCTTC

j_call: TRBJ2-7
d_call: TRBD2
v_call: TRBV5-1
clone_size: NA
cdr3_aa: CASASGLAGEEQYF
cdr3_nt: TGCGCCAGCGCCTCGGGACTAGCGGGGGAAGAGCAGTACTTC